The 4 T cell receptor beta chains below were found in one sample sequenced in a study of blood T cell repertoires in COVID-19. This table comes from immunoSEQ multiplex PCR, and its TCRdb copy is limited to in-frame clones, with some not included. The table lists 150,000 to 200,000 clones, 80% to 90% of them singletons. Sequencing input: peripheral blood. The receptors come from a man aged 55-75 years with acute or convalescent COVID-19.

The V gene is TRBV23-1, the J gene TRBJ2-7, with D maybe TRBD2 (6 bases). TRBV23-1 is filed as an ORF, its function uncertain. This CDR3 is 19 amino acids long. Deletions cut 2 bases from V and 2 bases from J, with 25 bases between. The CDR3 loop reads CASSQPPFSPGRGTYEQYF. CDR3 DNA sequence: TGCGCCAGCAGTCAACCCCCCTTTTCACCGGGACGGGGGACCTACGAGCAGTACTTC.

The rearrangement uses TRBV11-2 and TRBJ2-7; 9 bases line up with TRBD1. Germline CDR1 is SGHAT and CDR2 is FQNNGV. The CDR3 sequence is 19 residues long. The V gene end was trimmed by 2 bases and the J gene end by 5 bases; junction bases not matched to a gene: 19. The CDR3 sequence: CASSLTPRIPGTGCHEQYF. The CDR3 nucleotides are TGTGCCAGCAGCTTAACGCCCCGCATTCCCGGGACAGGGTGCCACGAGCAGTACTTC.

This clone showed up just a few times. The rearrangement links TRBV28 to TRBJ1-6; no clear D gene. Germline CDR1 is MDHEN and CDR2 is SYDVKM. V was trimmed by 6 bases and J by 14 bases, leaving 11 bases between them. The CDR3 length is 11 residues. The CDR3 DNA sequence: TGTGCCAGCAGGGCCCGCGGAACCCTCCACTTT. Translation: CASRARGTLHF.

V and J are TRBV4-1 and TRBJ2-1; perhaps TRBD1 as D (5 bases). Between the trimmed V and J ends, which lost 2 bases and 4 bases, there was a span of 6 bases. Per the germline V gene, CDR1 is MGHRA and CDR2 is YSYEKL. The CDR3 has 13 residues. The CDR3: CASSQRTYNEQFF. In DNA, the CDR3 is TGCGCCAGCAGCCAAAGGACATACAATGAGCAGTTCTTC.